Listed here is a single TCR beta chain. This CDR3 is 16 amino acids long. V gave up 5 bases and J gave up 3 bases; unmatched junction bases: 8. Looked up from germline, CDR1 is SGHTA and CDR2 is FQGNSA. The data belong to a study of blood T cell repertoires in COVID-19. At the level of the study: The United States, Italy and Spain provided the acute and convalescent COVID-19 samples. Sample material is recorded as cDNA or gDNA derived from T cells, B-cell-depleted T cells, or PBMCs.

Recruits, aged roughly 18 to 95 years, lived in 24 US areas. Generated by immunoSEQ multiplex PCR, the TCRdb table keeps only in-frame clones and is missing some. This sample carries a few hundred thousand clones, roughly nine tenths of them seen once, and the ten largest clones take 1.2%. The sample taken for sequencing was PBMCs or T cells enriched from blood (not recorded which). The receptor's source is a human donor in a cohort exposed to, infected with or recovered from COVID-19 (not recorded which). The donor label of this sample is uncertain. The J gene is TRBJ2-7, the V gene TRBV7-2; the match to TRBD2 covers 12 bases. The CDR3 DNA reads TGTGCCAGCAGCCCCCGACTAGCGGGGGTCGGCTACGAGCAGTACTTC. Its protein product is CASSPRLAGVGYEQYF.